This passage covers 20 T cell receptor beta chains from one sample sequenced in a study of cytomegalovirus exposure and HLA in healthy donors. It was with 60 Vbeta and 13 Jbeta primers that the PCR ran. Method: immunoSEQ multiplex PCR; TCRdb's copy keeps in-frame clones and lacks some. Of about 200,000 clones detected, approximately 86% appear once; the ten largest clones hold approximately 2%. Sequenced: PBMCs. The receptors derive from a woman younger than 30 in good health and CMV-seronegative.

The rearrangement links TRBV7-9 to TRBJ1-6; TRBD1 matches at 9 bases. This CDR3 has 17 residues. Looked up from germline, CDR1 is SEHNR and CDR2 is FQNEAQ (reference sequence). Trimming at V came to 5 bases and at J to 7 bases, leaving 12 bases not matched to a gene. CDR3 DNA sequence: TGTGCCAGCAGCCCCGTCCCGGGACAGGGTCCCAATTCACCCCTCCACTTT. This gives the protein CASSPVPGQGPNSPLHF.

CDR3 nucleotides: TGCAGTGTACGGGGTACTGAAGCTTTCTTT. Translating gives CSVRGTEAFF. V is TRBV20-1 and J is TRBJ1-1; D is undetermined. This CDR3 comprises 10 residues. Trimming stripped 7 bases from V and 5 bases from J, with 8 bases between. Germline V gene data show CDR1 as DFQATT and CDR2 as SNEGSKA (reference sequence).

For the CDR3, the DNA is TGTGCCAGCAGCCAAGATAAGACAGGGGGCGATTATGGCTACACCTTC. It encodes CASSQDKTGGDYGYTF. This chain joins TRBV4-2 and TRBJ1-2, with 10 nucleotides matching TRBD1. Germline assignment: CDR1 LGHNA and CDR2 YNFKEQ. V was clipped by 0 bases and J by 5 bases; unmatched bases: 6. The CDR3 length is 16 residues.

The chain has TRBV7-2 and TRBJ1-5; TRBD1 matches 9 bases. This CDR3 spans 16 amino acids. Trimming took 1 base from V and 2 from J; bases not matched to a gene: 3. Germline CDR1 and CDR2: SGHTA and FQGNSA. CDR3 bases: TGTGCCAGCAGCTTAGAACAGGGGGCAGGCAATCAGCCCCAGCATTTT. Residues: CASSLEQGAGNQPQHF.

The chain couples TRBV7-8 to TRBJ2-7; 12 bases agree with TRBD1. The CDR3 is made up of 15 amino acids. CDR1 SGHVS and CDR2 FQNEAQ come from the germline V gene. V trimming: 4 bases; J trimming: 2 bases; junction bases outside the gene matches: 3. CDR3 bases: TGTGCCAGCAGCTGGGGACAGGGGGCGACCTACGAGCAGTACTTC. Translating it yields CASSWGQGATYEQYF.

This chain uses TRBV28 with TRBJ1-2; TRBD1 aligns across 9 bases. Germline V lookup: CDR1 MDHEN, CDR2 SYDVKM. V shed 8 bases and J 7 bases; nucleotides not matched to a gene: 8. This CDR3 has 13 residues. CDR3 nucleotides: TGTGCCAGCGGGACAGGGTCCAAATTTGGCTACACCTTC. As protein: CASGTGSKFGYTF.

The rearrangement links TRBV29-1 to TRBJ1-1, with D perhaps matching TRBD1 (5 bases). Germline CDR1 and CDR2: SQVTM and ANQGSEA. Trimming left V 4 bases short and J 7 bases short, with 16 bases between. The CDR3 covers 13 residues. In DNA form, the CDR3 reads TGCAGCGTTGGTATTAGCAGGGAGGGTGAAGCTTTCTTT. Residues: CSVGISREGEAFF. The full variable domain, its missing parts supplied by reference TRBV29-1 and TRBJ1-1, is SAVISQKPSRDICQRGTSLTIQCQVDSQVTMMFWYRQQPGQSLTLIATANQGSEATYESGFVIDKFPISRPNLTFSTLTVSNMSPEDSSIYLCSVGISREGEAFFGQGTRLTVV.

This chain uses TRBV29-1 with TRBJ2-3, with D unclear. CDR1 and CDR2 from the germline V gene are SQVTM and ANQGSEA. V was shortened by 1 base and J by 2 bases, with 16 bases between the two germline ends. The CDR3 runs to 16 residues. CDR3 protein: CSVEGRFNTATDTQYF. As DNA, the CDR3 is TGCAGCGTTGAAGGACGGTTTAATACAGCCACAGATACGCAGTATTTT.

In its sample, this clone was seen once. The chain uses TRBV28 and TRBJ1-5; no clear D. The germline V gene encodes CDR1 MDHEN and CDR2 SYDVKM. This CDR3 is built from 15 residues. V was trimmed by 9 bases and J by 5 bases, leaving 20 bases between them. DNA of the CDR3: TGTGCCAGTACTACCTATGTGGAACTGGATCAGCCCCAGCATTTT. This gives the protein CASTTYVELDQPQHF.

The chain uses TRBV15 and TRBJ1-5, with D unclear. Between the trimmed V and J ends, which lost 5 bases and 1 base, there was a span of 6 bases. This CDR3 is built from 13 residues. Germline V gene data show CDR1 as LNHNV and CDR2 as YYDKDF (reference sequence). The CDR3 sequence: CATSLVSNQPQHF. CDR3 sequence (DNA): TGTGCCACCAGCCTAGTCAGCAATCAGCCCCAGCATTTT.

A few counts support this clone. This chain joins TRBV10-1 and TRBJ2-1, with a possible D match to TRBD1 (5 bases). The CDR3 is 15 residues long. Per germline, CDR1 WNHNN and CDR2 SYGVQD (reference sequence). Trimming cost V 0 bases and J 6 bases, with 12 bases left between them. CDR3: CASSESEPGLNEQFF. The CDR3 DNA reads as TGCGCCAGCAGTGAGTCGGAGCCAGGGCTCAATGAGCAGTTCTTC.

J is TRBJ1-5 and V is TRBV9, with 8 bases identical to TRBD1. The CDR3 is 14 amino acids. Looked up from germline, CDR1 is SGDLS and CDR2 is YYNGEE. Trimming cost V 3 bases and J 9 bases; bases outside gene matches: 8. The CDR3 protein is CASSGTGTLTPQHF. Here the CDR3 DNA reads TGTGCCAGCAGCGGGACAGGGACCTTAACGCCCCAGCATTTT.

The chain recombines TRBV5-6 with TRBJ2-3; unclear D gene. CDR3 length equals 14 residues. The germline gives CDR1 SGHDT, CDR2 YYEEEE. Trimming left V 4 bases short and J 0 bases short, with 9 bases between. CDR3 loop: CASSRSTSTDTQYF. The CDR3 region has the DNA TGTGCCAGCAGCCGAAGCACTAGCACAGATACGCAGTATTTT.

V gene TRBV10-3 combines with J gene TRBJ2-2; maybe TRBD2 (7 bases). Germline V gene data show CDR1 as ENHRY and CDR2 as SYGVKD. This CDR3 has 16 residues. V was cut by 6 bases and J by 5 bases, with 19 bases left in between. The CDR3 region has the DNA TGTGCCATCAGGCCCCAGGCCGGGGGGCATACCGGGGAGCTGTTTTTT. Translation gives CAIRPQAGGHTGELFF.

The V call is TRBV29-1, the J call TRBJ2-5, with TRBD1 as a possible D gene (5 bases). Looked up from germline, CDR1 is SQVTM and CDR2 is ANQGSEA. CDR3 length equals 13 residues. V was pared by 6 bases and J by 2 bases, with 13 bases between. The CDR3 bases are TGCAGCGTGTGCAGGGTTGTACAAGAGACCCAGTACTTC. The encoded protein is CSVCRVVQETQYF. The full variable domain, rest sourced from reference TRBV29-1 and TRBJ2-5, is SAVISQKPSRDICQRGTSLTIQCQVDSQVTMMFWYRQQPGQSLTLIATANQGSEATYESGFVIDKFPISRPNLTFSTLTVSNMSPEDSSIYLCSVCRVVQETQYFGPGTRLLVL.

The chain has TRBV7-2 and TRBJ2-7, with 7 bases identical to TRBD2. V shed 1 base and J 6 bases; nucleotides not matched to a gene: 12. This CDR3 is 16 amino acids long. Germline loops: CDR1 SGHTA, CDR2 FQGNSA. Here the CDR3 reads CASSLVPPGLLSEQYF. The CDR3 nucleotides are TGTGCCAGCAGCTTAGTCCCCCCGGGACTACTCTCCGAGCAGTACTTC.

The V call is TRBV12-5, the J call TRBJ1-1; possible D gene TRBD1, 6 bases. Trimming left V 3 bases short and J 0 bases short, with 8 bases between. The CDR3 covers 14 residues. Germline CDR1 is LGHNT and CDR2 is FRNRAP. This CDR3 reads CASGLGQLNTEAFF. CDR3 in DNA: TGTGCTAGTGGTTTAGGACAGCTGAACACTGAAGCTTTCTTT.

The CDR3 DNA reads as TGTGCCAGTAGCCAACAAATAGGGGCCCACCACCCCCAGCATTTT. It is translated as CASSQQIGAHHPQHF. The chain links TRBV19 to TRBJ1-5, with a tentative D call TRBD1 (5 bases). The CDR3 runs to 15 residues. With 6 bases removed from V and 10 bases from J, the gap between germline ends came to 22 bases. Germline CDR1 LNHDA, CDR2 SQIVND (reference sequence).

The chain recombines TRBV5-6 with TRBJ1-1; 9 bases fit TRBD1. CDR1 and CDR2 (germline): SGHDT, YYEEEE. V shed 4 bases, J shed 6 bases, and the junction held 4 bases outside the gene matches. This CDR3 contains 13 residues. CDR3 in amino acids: CASSARDRAEAFF. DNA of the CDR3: TGTGCCAGCAGCGCCCGGGACAGGGCTGAAGCTTTCTTT. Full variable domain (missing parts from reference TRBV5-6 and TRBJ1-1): DAGVTQSPTHLIKTRGQQVTLRCSPKSGHDTVSWYQQALGQGPQFIFQYYEEEERQRGNFPDRFSGHQFPNYSSELNVNALLLGDSALYLCASSARDRAEAFFGQGTRLTVV.

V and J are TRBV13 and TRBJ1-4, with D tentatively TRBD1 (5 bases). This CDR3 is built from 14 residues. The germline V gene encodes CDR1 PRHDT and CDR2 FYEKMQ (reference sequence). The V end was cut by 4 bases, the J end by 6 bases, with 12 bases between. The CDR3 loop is CASSSGPGDEKLFF. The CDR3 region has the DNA TGTGCCAGCAGCTCGGGACCGGGGGATGAAAAACTGTTTTTT.